This T cell receptor beta chain was sequenced in a study of T cells in Graves' hyperthyroidism and ophthalmopathy (dated by TCRdb to the late 2010s). General notes on the study: A discovery cohort of around 100 patients, 43 with Graves' ophthalmopathy and approximately 57 with stable Graves' hyperthyroidism, was used to find distinguishing TCR V-J signatures. After blood sampling, hyperthyroidism patients were treated with methimazole at a starting dose of 30 mg daily, and ophthalmopathy patients were treated with high-dose intravenous methylprednisolone. Prospective prediction of ophthalmopathy was tested in an independent validation cohort consisting of 18 to 20 hyperthyroidism patients and some 15 patients who later progressed to ophthalmopathy. In addition, the study compared T-cell repertoires in thyroid tissue and in blood from roughly 6 Graves' hyperthyroidism patients. The 75 to 100 discovery patients were randomly split 7:3 into training and test sets. The paper reports TCR Vbeta CDR3 sequencing of over 130 peripheral blood samples: fewer than 50 ophthalmopathy, about 75 hyperthyroidism and around 17 progressor patients. General findings and caveats noted by the study authors: Sample size was not statistically predetermined, and blinding of investigators to group allocation was not performed. Most expanded thyroid clonotypes (frequency above 0.001) were also found in blood, which suggests that blood repertoires may mirror thyroid immune responses. In validation, progression to ophthalmopathy was predicted by the model with 70% to 71% sensitivity and about 72% specificity, a median of 6.5 months before onset. A 13 V-J signature model separated ophthalmopathy from stable hyperthyroidism, with roughly 88% sensitivity and around 84% specificity in cross-validation and 80%/75% in testing.

Including the terminal cysteine and phenylalanine, the CDR3 comprises 9 residues. CDR3 DNA is the only sequence kept; it has 27 bases, read in frame from the first base. As encoded in the germline V gene, CDR1 is SGHTS while CDR2 is YDEGEE. Relative to germline, V is 2 bases shorter and J is 11 bases shorter, with 4 bases between their ends. Concerning this clonotype: Its antigen remains unidentified. No much larger clonotype is one base removed from it; base qualities were not supplied.

A patient counted as having stable Graves' hyperthyroidism if no progression to ophthalmopathy occurred over 18 months of follow-up. The hyperthyroidism patients were between 18 and 65 years old and newly diagnosed, with a disease duration of less than 2 months. Exclusion was applied to patients with uncontrolled infections, other autoimmune diseases, pregnancy or lactation. Diagnoses were based on clinical symptoms, serum thyroxine and TRAb, thyroid ultrasound and orbital computed tomography. Total RNA was extracted with Trizol reagent, and quality was checked on an Agilent 2100 Bioanalyzer. The TCR beta CDR3 regions were amplified from RNA transcripts. A first-round RT-PCR of the TCR CDR3 used the HTBI primer set with the Qiagen OneStep RT-PCR kit. The libraries were constructed in a second round of multiplex PCR and then size-selected and purified. Libraries were sequenced paired-end with 100 bp reads on an Illumina HiSeq2000. The study's own analysis went as follows. Raw data were processed with SOAPnuke, discarding reads with adapters, uncalled bases, mean Phred below 15, or no exact constant-primer or identifier match. COPE v1.2.5 was used to merge high-quality paired reads, and clonotypes were defined as unique nucleotide sequences. Clonotypes were aligned to IMGT TRBV, TRBD and TRBJ reference segments using MiTCR v1.1. Analysis was restricted to V-J combinations with a frequency above 0.0001, which covered approximately 99% of repertoires. A TCS score was defined as the ratio of F50 (clonal expansion) to E x V (chaos), with BLOSUM62-based TCRdist applied between CDR3 peptides within each V-J. Welch's t-statistics and random forest reduced approximately 520 V-J features to some 14, which were used in a naive Bayes classifier (R e1071). TCRdb handled the public reads itself, with Q25 trimming in fastp and clone calling in MiXCR, and kept productive beta chains. Rows with one shared CDR3 protein collapse into an entry with the most common genes and DNA. Clone size and V and J calls follow TCRdb, not the original study. For this sample the table gives 600,000 or so distinct CDR3 sequences, of which roughly 50% were detected only once. Of the sample, about 7.9% falls within the top ten clones.

The sequenced sample was peripheral blood or thyroid tissue (not recorded which). This chain is built from TRBV5-8 and TRBJ1-1; the D gene identity is not certain. This TCR came from a young woman with Graves' hyperthyroidism. Donor details come from another sample of the same person, matched by shared clones. The CDR3 region has the sequence CASSFRAFF. The DNA sequence reads TGTGCCAGCAGCTTTCGGGCTTTCTTT.